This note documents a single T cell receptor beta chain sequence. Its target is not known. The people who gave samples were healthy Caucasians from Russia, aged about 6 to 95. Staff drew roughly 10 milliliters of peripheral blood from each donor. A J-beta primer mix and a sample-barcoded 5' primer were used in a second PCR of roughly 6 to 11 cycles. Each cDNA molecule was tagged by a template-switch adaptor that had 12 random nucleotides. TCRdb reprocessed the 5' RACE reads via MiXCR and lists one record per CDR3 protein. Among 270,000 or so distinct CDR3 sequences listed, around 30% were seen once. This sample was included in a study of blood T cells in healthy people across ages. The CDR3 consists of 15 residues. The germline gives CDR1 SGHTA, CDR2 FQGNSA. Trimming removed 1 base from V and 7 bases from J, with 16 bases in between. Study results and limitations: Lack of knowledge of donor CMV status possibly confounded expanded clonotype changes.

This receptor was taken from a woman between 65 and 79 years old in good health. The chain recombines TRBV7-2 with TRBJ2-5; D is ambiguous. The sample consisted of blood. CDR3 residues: CASSLVERARGTQYF. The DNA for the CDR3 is TGTGCCAGCAGCTTAGTGGAGCGAGCGCGAGGGACCCAGTACTTC.